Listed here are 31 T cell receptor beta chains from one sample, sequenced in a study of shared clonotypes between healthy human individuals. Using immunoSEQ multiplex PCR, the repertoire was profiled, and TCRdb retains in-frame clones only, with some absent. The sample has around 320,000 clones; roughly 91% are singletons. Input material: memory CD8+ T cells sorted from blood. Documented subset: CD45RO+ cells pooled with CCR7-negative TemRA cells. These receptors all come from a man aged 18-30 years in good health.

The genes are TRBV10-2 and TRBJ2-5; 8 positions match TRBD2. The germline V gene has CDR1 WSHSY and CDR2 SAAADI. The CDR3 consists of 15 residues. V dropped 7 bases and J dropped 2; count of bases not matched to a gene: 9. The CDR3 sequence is CASTPSRGGQETQYF. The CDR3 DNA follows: TGCGCCAGCACACCATCTCGGGGGGGGCAAGAGACCCAGTACTTC.

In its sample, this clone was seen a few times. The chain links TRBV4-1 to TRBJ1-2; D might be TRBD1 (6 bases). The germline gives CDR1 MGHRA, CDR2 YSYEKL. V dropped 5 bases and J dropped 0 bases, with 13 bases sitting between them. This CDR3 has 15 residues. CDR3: CASSEPGHPNYGYTF. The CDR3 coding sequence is TGCGCCAGCAGCGAACCGGGACACCCTAACTATGGCTACACCTTC.

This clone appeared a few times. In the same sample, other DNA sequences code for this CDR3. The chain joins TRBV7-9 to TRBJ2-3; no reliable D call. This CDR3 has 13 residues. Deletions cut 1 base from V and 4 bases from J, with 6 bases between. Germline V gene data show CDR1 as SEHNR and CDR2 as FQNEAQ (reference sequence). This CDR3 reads CASSLVLSDTQYF. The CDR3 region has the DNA TGTGCCAGCAGCTTAGTATTATCAGATACGCAGTATTTT.

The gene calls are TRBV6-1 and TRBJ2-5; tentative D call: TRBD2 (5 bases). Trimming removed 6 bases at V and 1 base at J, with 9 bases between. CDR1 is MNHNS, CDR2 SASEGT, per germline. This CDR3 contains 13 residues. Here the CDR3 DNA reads TGTGCCAGCAGACCCGGGATCCAAGAGACCCAGTACTTC. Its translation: CASRPGIQETQYF.

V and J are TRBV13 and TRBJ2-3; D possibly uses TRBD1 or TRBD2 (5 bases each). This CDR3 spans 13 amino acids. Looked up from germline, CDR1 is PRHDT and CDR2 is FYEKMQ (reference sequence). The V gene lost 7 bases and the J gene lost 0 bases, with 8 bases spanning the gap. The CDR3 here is CASTGPSTDTQYF. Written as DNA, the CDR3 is TGTGCCAGCACGGGGCCTAGCACAGATACGCAGTATTTT.

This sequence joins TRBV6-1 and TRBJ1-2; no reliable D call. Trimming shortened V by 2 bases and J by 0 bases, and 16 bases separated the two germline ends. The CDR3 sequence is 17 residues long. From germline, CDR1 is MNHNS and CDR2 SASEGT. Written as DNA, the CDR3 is TGTGCCAGCAGTGAAATGGGGAGACTGGGCCCTAACTATGGCTACACCTTC. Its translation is CASSEMGRLGPNYGYTF.

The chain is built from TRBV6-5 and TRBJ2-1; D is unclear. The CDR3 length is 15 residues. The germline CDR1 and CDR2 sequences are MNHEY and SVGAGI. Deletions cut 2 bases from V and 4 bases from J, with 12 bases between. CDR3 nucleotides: TGTGCCAGCAGTTACACCCTAGAAGGGTACAATGAGCAGTTCTTC. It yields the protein CASSYTLEGYNEQFF.

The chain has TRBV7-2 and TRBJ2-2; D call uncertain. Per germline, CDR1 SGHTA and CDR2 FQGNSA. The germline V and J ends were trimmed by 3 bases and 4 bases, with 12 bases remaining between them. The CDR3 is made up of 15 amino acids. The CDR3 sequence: CASSFDSTFTGELFF. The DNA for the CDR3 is TGTGCCAGCAGCTTCGACTCCACATTCACCGGGGAGCTGTTTTTT.

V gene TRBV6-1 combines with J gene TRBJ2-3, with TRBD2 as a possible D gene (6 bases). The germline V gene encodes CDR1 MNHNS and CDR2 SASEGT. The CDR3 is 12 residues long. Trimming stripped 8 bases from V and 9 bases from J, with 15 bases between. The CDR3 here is CASVEEGITQYF. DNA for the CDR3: TGTGCCAGCGTCGAGGAGGGGATCACGCAGTATTTT.

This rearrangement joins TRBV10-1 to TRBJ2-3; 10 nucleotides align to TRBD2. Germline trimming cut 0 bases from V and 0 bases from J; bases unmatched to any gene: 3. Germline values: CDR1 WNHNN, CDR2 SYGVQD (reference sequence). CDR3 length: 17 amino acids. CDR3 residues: CASSESILAGSTDTQYF. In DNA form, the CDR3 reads TGCGCCAGCAGTGAGTCGATACTAGCGGGGAGCACAGATACGCAGTATTTT.

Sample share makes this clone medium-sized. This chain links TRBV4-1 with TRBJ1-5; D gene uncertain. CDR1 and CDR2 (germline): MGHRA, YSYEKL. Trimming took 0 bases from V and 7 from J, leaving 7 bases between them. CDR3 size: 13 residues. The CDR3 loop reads CASSQEGGQPQHF. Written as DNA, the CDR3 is TGCGCCAGCAGCCAAGAGGGAGGGCAGCCCCAGCATTTT.

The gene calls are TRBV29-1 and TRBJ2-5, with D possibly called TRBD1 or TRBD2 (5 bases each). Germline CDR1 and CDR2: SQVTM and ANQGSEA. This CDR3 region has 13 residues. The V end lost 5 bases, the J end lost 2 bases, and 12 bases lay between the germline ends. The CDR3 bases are TGCAGCGTTCTTAATGGGGGACAAGAGACCCAGTACTTC. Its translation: CSVLNGGQETQYF.

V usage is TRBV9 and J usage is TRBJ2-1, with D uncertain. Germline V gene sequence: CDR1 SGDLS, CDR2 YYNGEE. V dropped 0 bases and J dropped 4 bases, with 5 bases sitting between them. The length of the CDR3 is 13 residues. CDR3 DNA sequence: TGTGCCAGCAGCGTAGCAGTTTACAATGAGCAGTTCTTC. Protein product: CASSVAVYNEQFF. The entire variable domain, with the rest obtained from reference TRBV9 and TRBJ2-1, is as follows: DSGVTQTPKHLITATGQRVTLRCSPRSGDLSVYWYQQSLDQGLQFLIQYYNGEERAKGNILERFSAQQFPDLHSELNLSSLELGDSALYFCASSVAVYNEQFFGPGTRLTVL.

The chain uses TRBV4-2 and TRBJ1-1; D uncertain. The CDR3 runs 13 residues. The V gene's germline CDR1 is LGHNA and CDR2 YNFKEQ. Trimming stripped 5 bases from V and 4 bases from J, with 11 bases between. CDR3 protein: CASSIQRGTEAFF. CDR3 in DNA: TGTGCCAGCAGCATTCAGCGGGGCACTGAAGCTTTCTTT.

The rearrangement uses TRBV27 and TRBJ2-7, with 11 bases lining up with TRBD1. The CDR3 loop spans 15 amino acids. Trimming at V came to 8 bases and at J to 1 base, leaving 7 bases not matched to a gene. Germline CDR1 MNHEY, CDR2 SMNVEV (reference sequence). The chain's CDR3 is CASEDRDRGSYEQYF. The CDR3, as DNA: TGTGCCAGCGAAGACAGGGACAGGGGGTCCTACGAGCAGTACTTC.

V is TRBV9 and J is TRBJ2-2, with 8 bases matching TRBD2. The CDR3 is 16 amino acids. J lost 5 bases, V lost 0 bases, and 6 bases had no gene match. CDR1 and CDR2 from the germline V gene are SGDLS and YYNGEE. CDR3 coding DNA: TGTGCCAGCAGCGTAGCGGGAGGGCCTGGGACCGGGGAGCTGTTTTTT. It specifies CASSVAGGPGTGELFF.

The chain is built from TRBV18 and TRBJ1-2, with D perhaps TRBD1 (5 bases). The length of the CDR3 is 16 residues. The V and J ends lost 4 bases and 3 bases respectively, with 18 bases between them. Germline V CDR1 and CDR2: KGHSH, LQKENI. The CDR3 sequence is CASSHGGEGVDYGYTF. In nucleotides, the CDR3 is TGTGCCAGCTCACACGGAGGGGAGGGAGTCGACTATGGCTACACCTTC.

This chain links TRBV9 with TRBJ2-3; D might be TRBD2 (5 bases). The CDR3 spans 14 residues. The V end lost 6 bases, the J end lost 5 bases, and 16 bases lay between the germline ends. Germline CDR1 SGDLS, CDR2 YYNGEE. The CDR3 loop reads CASNAEGAGDTQYF. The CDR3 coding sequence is TGTGCCAGCAATGCCGAGGGAGCAGGAGATACGCAGTATTTT.

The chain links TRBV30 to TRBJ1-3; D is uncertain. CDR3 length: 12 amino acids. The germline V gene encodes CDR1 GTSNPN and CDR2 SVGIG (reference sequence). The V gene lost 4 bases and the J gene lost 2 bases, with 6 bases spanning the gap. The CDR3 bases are TGTGCCTGGAAGGAGGCTGGAAACACCATATATTTT. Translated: CAWKEAGNTIYF.

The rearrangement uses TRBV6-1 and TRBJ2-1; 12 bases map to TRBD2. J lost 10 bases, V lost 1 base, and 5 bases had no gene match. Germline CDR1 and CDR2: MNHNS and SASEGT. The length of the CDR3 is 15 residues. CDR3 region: CASSEGLAGVWEQFF. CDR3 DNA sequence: TGTGCCAGCAGTGAAGGACTAGCGGGAGTATGGGAGCAGTTCTTC.

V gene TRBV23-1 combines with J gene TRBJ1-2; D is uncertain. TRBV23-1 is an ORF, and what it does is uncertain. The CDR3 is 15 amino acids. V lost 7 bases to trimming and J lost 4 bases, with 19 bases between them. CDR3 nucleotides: TGCGCCAGCACTAAACGTCTGGGCAAAAGCTATGGCTACACCTTC. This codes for CASTKRLGKSYGYTF.

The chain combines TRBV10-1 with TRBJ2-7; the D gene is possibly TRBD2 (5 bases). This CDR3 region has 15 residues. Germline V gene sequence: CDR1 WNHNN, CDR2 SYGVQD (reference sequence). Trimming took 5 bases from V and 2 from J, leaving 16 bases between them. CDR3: CASSSSRASTYEQYF. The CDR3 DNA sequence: TGCGCCAGCAGTTCCTCGAGGGCTAGCACCTACGAGCAGTACTTC.

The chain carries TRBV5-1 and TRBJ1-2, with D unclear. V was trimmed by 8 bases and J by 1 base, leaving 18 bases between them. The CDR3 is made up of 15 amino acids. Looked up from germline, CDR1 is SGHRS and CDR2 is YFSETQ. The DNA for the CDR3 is TGCGCCAGTAGCAGGAGCCTGTATGTTAACTATGGCTACACCTTC. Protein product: CASSRSLYVNYGYTF. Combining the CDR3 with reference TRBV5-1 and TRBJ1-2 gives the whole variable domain KAGVTQTPRYLIKTRGQQVTLSCSPISGHRSVSWYQQTPGQGLQFLFEYFSETQRNKGNFPGRFSGRQFSNSRSEMNVSTLELGDSALYLCASSRSLYVNYGYTFGSGTRLTVV.

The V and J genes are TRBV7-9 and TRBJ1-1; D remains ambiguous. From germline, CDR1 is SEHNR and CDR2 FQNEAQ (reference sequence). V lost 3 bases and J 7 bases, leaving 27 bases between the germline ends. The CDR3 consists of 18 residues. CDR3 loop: CASSLDISYEGSGNEAFF. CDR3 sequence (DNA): TGTGCCAGCAGCTTGGATATTTCTTATGAGGGAAGCGGTAATGAAGCTTTCTTT.

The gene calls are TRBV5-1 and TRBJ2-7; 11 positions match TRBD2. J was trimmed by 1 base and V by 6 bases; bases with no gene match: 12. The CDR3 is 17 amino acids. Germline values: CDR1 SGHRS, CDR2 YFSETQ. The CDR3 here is CASTIPRLAGKSYEQYF. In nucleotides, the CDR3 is TGCGCCAGCACCATCCCGAGACTAGCGGGGAAATCCTACGAGCAGTACTTC. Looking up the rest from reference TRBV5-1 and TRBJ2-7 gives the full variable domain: KAGVTQTPRYLIKTRGQQVTLSCSPISGHRSVSWYQQTPGQGLQFLFEYFSETQRNKGNFPGRFSGRQFSNSRSEMNVSTLELGDSALYLCASTIPRLAGKSYEQYFGPGTRLTVT.

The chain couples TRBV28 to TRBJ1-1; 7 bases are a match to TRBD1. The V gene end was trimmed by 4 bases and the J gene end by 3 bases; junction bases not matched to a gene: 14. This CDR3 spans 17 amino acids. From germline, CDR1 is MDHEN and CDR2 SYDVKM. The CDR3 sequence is CASSSRWSRGGDTEAFF. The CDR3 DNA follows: TGTGCCAGCAGTTCCCGATGGTCCAGGGGGGGAGACACTGAAGCTTTCTTT.

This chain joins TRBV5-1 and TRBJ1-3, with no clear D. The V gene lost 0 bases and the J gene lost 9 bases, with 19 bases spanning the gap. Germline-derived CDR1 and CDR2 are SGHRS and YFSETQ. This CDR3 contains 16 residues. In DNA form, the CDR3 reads TGCGCCAGCAGCTTGGACGGACTGTCCGGATTGAGCACCATATATTTT. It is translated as CASSLDGLSGLSTIYF.

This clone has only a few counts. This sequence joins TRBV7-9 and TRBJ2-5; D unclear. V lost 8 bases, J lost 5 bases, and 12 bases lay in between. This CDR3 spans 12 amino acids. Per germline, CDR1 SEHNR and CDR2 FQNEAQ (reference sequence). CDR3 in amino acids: CASEEWVETQYF. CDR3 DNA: TGTGCCAGCGAAGAGTGGGTGGAGACCCAGTACTTC.

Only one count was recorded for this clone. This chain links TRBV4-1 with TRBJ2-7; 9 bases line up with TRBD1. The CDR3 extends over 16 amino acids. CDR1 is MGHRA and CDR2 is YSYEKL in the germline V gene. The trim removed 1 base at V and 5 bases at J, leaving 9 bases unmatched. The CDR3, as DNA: TGCGCCAGCAGCCAAGGACCTGGACAGGGGTACGACGAGCAGTACTTC. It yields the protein CASSQGPGQGYDEQYF.

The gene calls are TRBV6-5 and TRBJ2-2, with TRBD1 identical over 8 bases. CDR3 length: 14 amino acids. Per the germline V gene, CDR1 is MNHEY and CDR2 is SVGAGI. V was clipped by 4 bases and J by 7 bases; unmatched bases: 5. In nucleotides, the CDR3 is TGTGCCAGCAGTTCACAGGGGGATGTCGGGGAGCTGTTTTTT. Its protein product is CASSSQGDVGELFF.

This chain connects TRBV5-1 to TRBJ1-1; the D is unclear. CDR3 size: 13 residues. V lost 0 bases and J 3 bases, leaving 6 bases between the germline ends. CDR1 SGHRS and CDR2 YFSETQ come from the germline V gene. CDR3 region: CASSLVGDTEAFF. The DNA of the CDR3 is TGCGCCAGCAGCTTGGTCGGGGACACTGAAGCTTTCTTT.